What follows is one T cell receptor beta chain and its context. Its specificity is not known. Attachment of unique molecular identifiers to individual cDNA molecules was performed. MiXCR, applied by TCRdb to the 5' RACE reads, yields one record per CDR3 protein. The sample includes 20,000 to 30,000 distinct CDR3 sequences, 4% to 4.5% seen only once; the top ten take 5.6%. These data originate in a study of early T cells in non-severe SARS-CoV-2 infection. The wider study: Sequencing used unsorted whole-blood bulk RNA, so chains lack pairing.

Study-level results: Private and CD4 specificities were missed by VDJdb matching, which favored anti-spike CD8 responses.

V shed 4 bases, J shed 9 bases, and the junction held 8 bases outside the gene matches. Per germline, CDR1 SGHRS and CDR2 YFSETQ. This CDR3 has 15 residues. The receptor was derived from an adult who was a healthcare worker with PCR-confirmed SARS-CoV-2 infection or an uninfected control (not recorded which). V and J are TRBV5-1 and TRBJ1-6; 9 bases map to TRBD1. The material sequenced was whole blood. The CDR3 DNA is TGCGCCAGCAGCAGTGGACAGGGGATAGGTTCACCCCTCCACTTT. This translates into CASSSGQGIGSPLHF.